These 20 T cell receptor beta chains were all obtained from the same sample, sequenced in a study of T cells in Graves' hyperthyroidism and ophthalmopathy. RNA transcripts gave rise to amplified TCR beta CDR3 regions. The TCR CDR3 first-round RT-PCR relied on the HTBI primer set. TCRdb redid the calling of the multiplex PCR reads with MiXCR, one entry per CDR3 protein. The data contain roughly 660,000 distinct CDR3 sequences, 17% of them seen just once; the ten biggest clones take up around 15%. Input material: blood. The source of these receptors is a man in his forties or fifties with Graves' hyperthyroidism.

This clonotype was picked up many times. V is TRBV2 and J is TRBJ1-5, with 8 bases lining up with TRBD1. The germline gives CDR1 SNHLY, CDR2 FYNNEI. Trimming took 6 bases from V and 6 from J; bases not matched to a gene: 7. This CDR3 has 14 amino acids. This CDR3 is CASSPGQGLQPQHF. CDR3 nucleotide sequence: TGTGCCAGCAGCCCCGGACAGGGCCTTCAGCCCCAGCATTTT.

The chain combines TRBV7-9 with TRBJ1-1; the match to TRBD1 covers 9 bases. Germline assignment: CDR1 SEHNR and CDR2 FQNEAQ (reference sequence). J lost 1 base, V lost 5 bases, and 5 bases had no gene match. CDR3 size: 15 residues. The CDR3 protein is CASSRPDRGNTEAFF. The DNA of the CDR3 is TGTGCCAGCAGCCGACCGGACAGGGGGAACACTGAAGCTTTCTTT.

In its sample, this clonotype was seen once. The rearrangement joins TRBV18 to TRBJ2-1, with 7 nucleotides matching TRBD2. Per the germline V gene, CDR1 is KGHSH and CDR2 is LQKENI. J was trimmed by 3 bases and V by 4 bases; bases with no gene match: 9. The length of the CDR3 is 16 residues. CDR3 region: CASSQGGGRNYNEQFF. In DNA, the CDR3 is TGTGCCAGCTCACAGGGCGGCGGGAGAAACTACAATGAGCAGTTCTTC.

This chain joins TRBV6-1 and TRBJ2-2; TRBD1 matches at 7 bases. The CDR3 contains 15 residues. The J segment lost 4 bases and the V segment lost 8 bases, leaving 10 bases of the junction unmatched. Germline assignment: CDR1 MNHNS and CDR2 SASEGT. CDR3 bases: TGTGCCAGCGGGGAACAGGGGCGGGTCACCGGGGAGCTGTTTTTT. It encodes CASGEQGRVTGELFF.

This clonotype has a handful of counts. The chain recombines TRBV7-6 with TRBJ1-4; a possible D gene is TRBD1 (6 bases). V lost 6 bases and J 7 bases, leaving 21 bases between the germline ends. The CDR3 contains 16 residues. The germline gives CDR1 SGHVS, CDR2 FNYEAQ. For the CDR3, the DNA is TGTGCCAGCAGGATGGGGGGGGGGCAGGCTGGTGAAAAACTGTTTTTT. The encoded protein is CASRMGGGQAGEKLFF.

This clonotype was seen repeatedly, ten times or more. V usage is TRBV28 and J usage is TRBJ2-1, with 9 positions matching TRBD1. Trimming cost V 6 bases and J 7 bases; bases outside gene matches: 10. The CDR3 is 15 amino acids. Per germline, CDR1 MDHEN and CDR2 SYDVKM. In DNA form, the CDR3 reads TGTGCCAGCAGCCCCCCCGGACAGGGGATTAATGAGCAGTTCTTC. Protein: CASSPPGQGINEQFF.

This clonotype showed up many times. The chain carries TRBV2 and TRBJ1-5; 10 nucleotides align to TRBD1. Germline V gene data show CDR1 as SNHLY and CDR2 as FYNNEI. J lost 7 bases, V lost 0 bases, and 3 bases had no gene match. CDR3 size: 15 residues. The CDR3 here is CASSEAGDRGQPQHF. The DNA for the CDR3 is TGTGCCAGCAGTGAAGCAGGGGACAGGGGCCAGCCCCAGCATTTT.

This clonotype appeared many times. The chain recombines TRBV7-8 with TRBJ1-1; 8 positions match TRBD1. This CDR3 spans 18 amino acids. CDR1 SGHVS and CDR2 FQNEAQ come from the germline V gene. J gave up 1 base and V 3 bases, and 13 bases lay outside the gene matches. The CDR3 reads CASSFSGTGGGTNTEAFF. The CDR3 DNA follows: TGTGCCAGCAGCTTTTCGGGGACAGGAGGAGGGACGAACACTGAAGCTTTCTTT.

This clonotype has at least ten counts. The CDR3: CASSLGGGLRPPLHF. The CDR3 DNA sequence: TGTGCCAGCAGTTTAGGTGGGGGACTACGGCCACCCCTCCACTTT. The chain uses TRBV28 and TRBJ1-6; tentatively, D is TRBD1 (5 bases). Germline V CDR1 and CDR2: MDHEN, SYDVKM. CDR3 length: 15 residues. V dropped 2 bases and J dropped 11 bases, with 16 bases sitting between them.

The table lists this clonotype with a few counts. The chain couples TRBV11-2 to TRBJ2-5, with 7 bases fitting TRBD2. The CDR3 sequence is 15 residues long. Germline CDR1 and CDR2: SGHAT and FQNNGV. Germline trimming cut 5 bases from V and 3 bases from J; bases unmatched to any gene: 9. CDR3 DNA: TGTGCCAGCAGCCCGGGGGGAGTGTCGGAAGAGACCCAGTACTTC. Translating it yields CASSPGGVSEETQYF. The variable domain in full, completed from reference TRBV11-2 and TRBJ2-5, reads EAGVAQSPRYKIIEKRQSVAFWCNPISGHATLYWYQQILGQGPKLLIQFQNNGVVDDSQLPKDRFSAERLKGVDSTLKIQPAKLEDSAVYLCASSPGGVSEETQYFGPGTRLLVL.

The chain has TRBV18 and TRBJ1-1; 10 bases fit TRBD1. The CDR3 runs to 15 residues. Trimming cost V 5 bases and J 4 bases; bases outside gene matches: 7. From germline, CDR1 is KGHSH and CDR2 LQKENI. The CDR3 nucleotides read TGTGCCAGCTCAACCGGGACAGGGGCGGGCACTGAAGCTTTCTTT. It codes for CASSTGTGAGTEAFF.

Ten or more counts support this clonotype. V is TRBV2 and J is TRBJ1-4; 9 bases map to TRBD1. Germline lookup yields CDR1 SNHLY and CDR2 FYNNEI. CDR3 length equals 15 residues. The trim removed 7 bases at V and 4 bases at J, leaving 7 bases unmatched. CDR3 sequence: CASTEQGAGNEKLFF. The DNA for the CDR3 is TGTGCCAGCACGGAACAGGGGGCGGGTAATGAAAAACTGTTTTTT.

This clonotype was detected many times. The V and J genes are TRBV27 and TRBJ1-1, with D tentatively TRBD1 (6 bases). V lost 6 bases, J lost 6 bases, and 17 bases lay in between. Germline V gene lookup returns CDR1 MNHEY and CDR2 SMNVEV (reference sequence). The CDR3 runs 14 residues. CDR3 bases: TGTGCCAGCAGGAGCGGACAGCGTCTCTCTGAAGCTTTCTTT. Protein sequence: CASRSGQRLSEAFF.

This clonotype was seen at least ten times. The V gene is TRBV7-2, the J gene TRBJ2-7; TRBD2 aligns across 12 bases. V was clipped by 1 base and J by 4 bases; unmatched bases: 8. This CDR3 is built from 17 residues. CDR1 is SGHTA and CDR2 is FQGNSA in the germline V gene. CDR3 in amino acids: CASSLVGSSGRAYEQYF. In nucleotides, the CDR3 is TGTGCCAGCAGCTTAGTAGGGTCTAGCGGGAGGGCATACGAGCAGTACTTC.

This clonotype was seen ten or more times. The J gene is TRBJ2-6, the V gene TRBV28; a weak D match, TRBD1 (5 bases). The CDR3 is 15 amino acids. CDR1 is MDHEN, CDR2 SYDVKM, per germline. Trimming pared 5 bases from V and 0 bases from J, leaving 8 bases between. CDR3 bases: TGTGCCAGCAGTACCAGGGACTCTGGGGCCAACGTCCTGACTTTC. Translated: CASSTRDSGANVLTF.

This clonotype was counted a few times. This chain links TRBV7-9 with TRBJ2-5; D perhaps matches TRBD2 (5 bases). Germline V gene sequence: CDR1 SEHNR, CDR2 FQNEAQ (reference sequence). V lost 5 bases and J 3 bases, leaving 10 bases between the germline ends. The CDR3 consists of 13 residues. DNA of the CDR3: TGTGCCAGCAGCCCCCCAGCGGAAGAGACCCAGTACTTC. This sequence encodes CASSPPAEETQYF.

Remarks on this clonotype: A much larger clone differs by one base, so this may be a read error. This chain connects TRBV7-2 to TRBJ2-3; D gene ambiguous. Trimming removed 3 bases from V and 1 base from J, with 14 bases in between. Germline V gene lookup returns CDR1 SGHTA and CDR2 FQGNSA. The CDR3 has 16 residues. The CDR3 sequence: CASSFTADIGTDTQYF. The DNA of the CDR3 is TGTGCCAGCAGCTTTACCGCAGATATTGGCACAGATACGCAGTATTTT. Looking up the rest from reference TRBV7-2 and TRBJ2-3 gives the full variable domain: GAGVSQSPSNKVTEKGKDVELRCDPISGHTALYWYRQSLGQGLEFLIYFQGNSAPDKSGLPSDRFSAERTGGSVSTLTIQRTQQEDSAVYLCASSFTADIGTDTQYFGPGTRLTVL.

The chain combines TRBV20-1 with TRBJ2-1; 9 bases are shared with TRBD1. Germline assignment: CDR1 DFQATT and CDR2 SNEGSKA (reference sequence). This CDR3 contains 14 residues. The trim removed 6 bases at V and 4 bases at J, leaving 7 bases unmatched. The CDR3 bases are TGCAGTGCAGGTCGACAGGGGGGTTACAATGAGCAGTTCTTC. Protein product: CSAGRQGGYNEQFF.

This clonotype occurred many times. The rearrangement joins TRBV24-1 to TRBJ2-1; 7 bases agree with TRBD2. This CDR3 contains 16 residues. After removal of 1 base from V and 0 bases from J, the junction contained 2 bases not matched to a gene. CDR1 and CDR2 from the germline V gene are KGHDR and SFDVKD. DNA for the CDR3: TGTGCCACCAGTGATTTCGGCGGGGGCTCCTACAATGAGCAGTTCTTC. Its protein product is CATSDFGGGSYNEQFF.

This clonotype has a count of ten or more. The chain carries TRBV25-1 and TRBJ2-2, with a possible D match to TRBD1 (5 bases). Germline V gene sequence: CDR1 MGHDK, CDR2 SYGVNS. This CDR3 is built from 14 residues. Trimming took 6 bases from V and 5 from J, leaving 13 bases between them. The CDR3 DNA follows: TGTGCCAGCAGCCCTGGGGCTGGGACCGGGGAGCTGTTTTTT. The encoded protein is CASSPGAGTGELFF.